This TCR beta chain is from a study of beta chain features in type 1 diabetes. Study outcomes and limitations: Patients with type 1 diabetes showed fewer VDJ junction insertions and more deletions.

Around 100 mL of blood, on average, came from one heparinised draw per donor. Central memory, naive, regulatory and stem cell-like memory CD4+ cells were sorted by CD45RO/CCR7/CD25/CD127/CD95/CD27. Expressed TCRB transcripts were sequenced, since all the RNA that had been isolated was reverse transcribed. TCRdb's copy holds only in-frame clones and misses some; the assay was immunoSEQ multiplex PCR. Among fewer than 900,000 clones, about 17% were seen once, and the ten largest hold 0.02% to 0.025%. This CDR3 contains 14 residues. V lost 0 bases to trimming and J lost 4 bases, with 7 bases between them. Germline CDR1 and CDR2: LNHNV and YYDKDF (reference sequence). Of note for this clone: What it recognizes is unknown.

The sequence derives from a woman between 18 and 29 years old in good health. Sequencing was performed on naive CD4+ T cells from blood. This chain connects TRBV15 to TRBJ2-1; D remains ambiguous. CDR3 sequence: CATSREGKYNEQFF. The CDR3 DNA follows: TGTGCCACCAGCAGAGAGGGTAAATACAATGAGCAGTTCTTC.